This is a list of T cell receptor beta chains from one sample in a study of shared clonotypes between healthy human individuals. TCRdb's table, derived via immunoSEQ multiplex PCR, lists solely in-frame clones and lacks some. The sample yields roughly 2,500,000 clones, more than 85% seen once. The source material was naive CD4+ T cells from PBMCs. These receptors were obtained from a man between 18 and 29 years old in good health. Some clones in this sample may be carry-over from other donors' samples. CDR3s include the opening cysteine and the closing phenylalanine or tryptophan. The D gene is left open where the match is weak. Size is omitted from some rows. Given values are once, few, many or a class for expanded clones.

d_gene: TRBD2
j_gene: TRBJ2-3
len: 18
v_gene: TRBV5-1
abundance: NA
CDR3nt: TGCGCCAGCAGCTCGGGACTAGCGGGAGGGGGCCGCGCAGATACGCAGTATTTT
CDR3aa: CASSSGLAGGGRADTQYF

d_gene: NA
j_gene: TRBJ2-1
len: 15
v_gene: TRBV27
abundance: NA
CDR3nt: TGTGCCAGCATCTCTGAGGGTCTGGGGTTAGGTGAGCAGTTCTTC
CDR3aa: CASISEGLGLGEQFF

d_gene: NA
j_gene: TRBJ2-2
len: 12
v_gene: TRBV5-4
abundance: NA
CDR3nt: TGTGCCAGCAGCCGAGACACCGGGGAGCTGTTTTTT
CDR3aa: CASSRDTGELFF

d_gene: NA
j_gene: TRBJ2-1
len: 15
v_gene: TRBV5-6
abundance: NA
CDR3nt: TGTGCCAGCAGCCGGGACGCCAGCTCCTACAATGAGCAGTTCTTC
CDR3aa: CASSRDASSYNEQFF

d_gene: NA
j_gene: TRBJ1-2
len: 10
v_gene: TRBV6-5
abundance: NA
CDR3nt: TGTGCCAGCAGCACCTATGGCTACACCTTC
CDR3aa: CASSTYGYTF

d_gene: NA
j_gene: TRBJ2-3
len: 15
v_gene: TRBV7-8
abundance: NA
CDR3nt: TGTGCCAGCAGCTTTCGGTCAGGAGGGTCAGATACGCAGTATTTT
CDR3aa: CASSFRSGGSDTQYF

d_gene: NA
j_gene: TRBJ2-2
len: 14
v_gene: TRBV5-5
abundance: NA
CDR3nt: TGTGCCAGCACGAACCGGGACCAGGGCTTGGAGCTGTTTTTT
CDR3aa: CASTNRDQGLELFF

d_gene: NA
j_gene: TRBJ2-3
len: 14
v_gene: TRBV7-2
abundance: NA
CDR3nt: TGTGCCAGCAGCTTACAGGGCCTCAGAGATACGCAGTATTTT
CDR3aa: CASSLQGLRDTQYF

d_gene: NA
j_gene: TRBJ2-1
len: 14
v_gene: TRBV28
abundance: once
CDR3nt: TGTGCCAGCAGTCCGAGAAGAGATAGGAATGAGCAGTTCTTC
CDR3aa: CASSPRRDRNEQFF

d_gene: NA
j_gene: TRBJ2-5
len: 14
v_gene: TRBV7-9
abundance: NA
CDR3nt: TGTGCCAGCAGCCCCAAGGGAGTGGGAGAGACCCAGTACTTC
CDR3aa: CASSPKGVGETQYF

d_gene: NA
j_gene: TRBJ1-4
len: 15
v_gene: TRBV5-1
abundance: NA
CDR3nt: TGCGCCAGCAGCTTGGGCGCAGGAATTAATGAAAAACTGTTTTTT
CDR3aa: CASSLGAGINEKLFF

d_gene: NA
j_gene: TRBJ1-4
len: 13
v_gene: TRBV30
abundance: NA
CDR3nt: TGTGCCTTCAGTGGGGCAGGGTATGAAAAACTGTTTTTT
CDR3aa: CAFSGAGYEKLFF

d_gene: NA
j_gene: TRBJ1-1
len: 16
v_gene: TRBV28
abundance: NA
CDR3nt: TGTGCCAGCAACCGCCGGGTGGGGGCGAGAAGCACTGAAGCTTTCTTT
CDR3aa: CASNRRVGARSTEAFF

d_gene: NA
j_gene: TRBJ1-5
len: 13
v_gene: TRBV5-1
abundance: few
CDR3nt: TGCGCCAGCAGTGGGGGGCCTGATCAGCCCCAGCATTTT
CDR3aa: CASSGGPDQPQHF

d_gene: NA
j_gene: TRBJ1-5
len: 13
v_gene: TRBV19
abundance: NA
CDR3nt: TGTGCCAGCGCACCTCGGAGCAATCAGCCCCAGCATTTT
CDR3aa: CASAPRSNQPQHF